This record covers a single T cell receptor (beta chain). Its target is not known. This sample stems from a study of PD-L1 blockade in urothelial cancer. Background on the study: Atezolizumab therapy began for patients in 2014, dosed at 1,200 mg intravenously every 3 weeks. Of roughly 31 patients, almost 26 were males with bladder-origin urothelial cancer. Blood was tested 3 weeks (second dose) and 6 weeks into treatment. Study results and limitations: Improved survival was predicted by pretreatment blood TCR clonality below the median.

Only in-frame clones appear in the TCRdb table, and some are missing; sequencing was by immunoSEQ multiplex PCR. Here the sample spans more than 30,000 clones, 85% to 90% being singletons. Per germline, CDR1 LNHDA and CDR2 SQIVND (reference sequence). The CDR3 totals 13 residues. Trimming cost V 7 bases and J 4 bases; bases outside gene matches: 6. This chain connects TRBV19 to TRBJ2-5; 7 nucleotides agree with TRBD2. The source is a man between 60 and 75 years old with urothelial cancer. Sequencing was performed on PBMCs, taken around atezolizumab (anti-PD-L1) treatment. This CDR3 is CASMGGRGETQYF. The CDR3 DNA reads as TGTGCCAGTATGGGCGGGAGAGGAGAGACCCAGTACTTC.